One sample yielded the 24 T cell receptor beta chains listed below, sequenced in a study of metastatic and nonmetastatic thyroid tumors. TCRdb recomputed clones from the PCR reads via MiXCR. The sample records 20,000 or so clones, roughly 15% being singletons. Each patient came to thyroid surgery without any prior treatment (of any kind). Sequencing input: tumor tissue. These receptors were taken from a female donor with papillary thyroid cancer or a benign thyroid nodule (not recorded which). Some clones in this sample may be carry-over from other donors' samples.

This clone appeared many times. This CDR3 reads CASSPRGTSGLLEQYF. DNA for the CDR3: TGTGCCAGTAGTCCGAGAGGGACTAGCGGCTTACTCGAGCAGTACTTC. The gene calls are TRBV19 and TRBJ2-7; 11 nucleotides match TRBD2. From germline, CDR1 is LNHDA and CDR2 SQIVND (reference sequence). Trimming cost V 5 bases and J 6 bases; bases outside gene matches: 12. This CDR3 is built from 16 residues. The variable domain in full, with the rest retrieved from reference TRBV19 and TRBJ2-7, is DGGITQSPKYLFRKEGQNVTLSCEQNLNHDAMYWYRQDPGQGLRLIYYSQIVNDFQKGDIAEGYSVSREKKESFPLTVTSAQKNPTAFYLCASSPRGTSGLLEQYFGPGTRLTVT.

Note on this clone: An end of the junction does not agree with germline; a read error may underlie this. The chain recombines TRBV6-2 or TRBV6-3 with TRBJ1-1, with D maybe TRBD1 (6 bases). Per the germline V gene, CDR1 is MNHEY and CDR2 is SVGEGT. CDR3 size: 17 residues. The CDR3 loop is CASSYERTVFMNTESFF. Here the CDR3 DNA reads TGTGCCAGCAGTTACGAGAGGACAGTGTTTATGAACACTGAATCTTTCTTT.

This clone has more than one count but fewer than ten. The chain joins TRBV6-1 to TRBJ2-2; TRBD2 aligns across 12 bases. V shed 7 bases and J 6 bases; nucleotides not matched to a gene: 6. CDR3 length: 15 amino acids. In germline, CDR1 is MNHNS, CDR2 SASEGT. CDR3 in amino acids: CASIASGGAAGELFF. The CDR3 DNA follows: TGTGCCAGCATTGCTAGCGGGGGGGCTGCCGGGGAGCTGTTTTTT.

This clone was seen many times. This sequence joins TRBV4-1 and TRBJ2-1, with 7 nucleotides matching TRBD2. There are 17 residues in the CDR3. With 0 bases clipped from V and 3 bases from J, the junction kept 8 bases outside the gene matches. CDR1 is MGHRA and CDR2 is YSYEKL in the germline V gene. CDR3: CASSQEGGLAVYNEQFF. CDR3 in DNA: TGCGCCAGCAGCCAAGAAGGAGGGCTAGCGGTCTACAATGAGCAGTTCTTC.

This clone was seen more than once but under ten times. The V gene is TRBV6-1, the J gene TRBJ2-7; 9 bases map to TRBD1. The germline CDR1 and CDR2 sequences are MNHNS and SASEGT. V gave up 6 bases and J gave up 7 bases; unmatched junction bases: 16. The CDR3 loop spans 16 amino acids. DNA for the CDR3: TGTGCCAGCAGCTTCCTGTCCGGGACAGGGAATTGGGAGCAGTACTTC. This sequence encodes CASSFLSGTGNWEQYF.

In nucleotides, the CDR3 is TGTGCCTGGAGTTTGACAGCCGCTAATGAAAAACTGTTTTTT. Residues: CAWSLTAANEKLFF. V and J are TRBV30 and TRBJ1-4; D perhaps matches TRBD1 (5 bases). Germline-derived CDR1 and CDR2 are GTSNPN and SVGIG (reference sequence). CDR3 length: 14 amino acids. V dropped 2 bases and J dropped 3 bases, with 10 bases sitting between them. The full variable domain, completed using reference TRBV30 and TRBJ1-4, is SQTIHQWPATLVQPVGSPLSLECTVEGTSNPNLYWYRQAAGRGLQLLFYSVGIGQISSEVPQNLSASRPQDRQFILSSKKLLLSDSGFYLCAWSLTAANEKLFFGSGTQLSVL.

This clone has more than one count but fewer than ten. The conserved phenylalanine or tryptophan is not found at the CDR3 terminus, so this likely reflects a read error. The chain carries TRBV28 and TRBJ2-2; 7 bases match TRBD1. J gave up 1 base and V 3 bases, and 2 bases lay outside the gene matches. The CDR3 contains 15 residues. Germline values: CDR1 MDHEN, CDR2 SYDVKM. CDR3 in DNA: TGTGCCAGCAGTTTTTGGGACAGGAACACCGGGGAGCTGTTTCTT. It codes for CASSFWDRNTGELFL.

This clone was seen many times. J is TRBJ1-1 and V is TRBV7-3; 7 bases map to TRBD1. Trimming cost V 4 bases and J 1 base; bases outside gene matches: 6. This CDR3 is 15 amino acids long. The germline V gene has CDR1 SGHTA and CDR2 FQGTGA. The CDR3 loop is CASSYLTGANTEAFF. As DNA, the CDR3 is TGTGCCAGCAGCTACCTCACAGGGGCGAACACTGAAGCTTTCTTT.

This clone was picked up many times. The V call is TRBV19, the J call TRBJ1-5; D unresolved. The CDR3 extends over 14 amino acids. Trimming removed 3 bases from V and 4 bases from J, with 10 bases in between. The germline V gene has CDR1 LNHDA and CDR2 SQIVND (reference sequence). The DNA of the CDR3 is TGTGCCAGTAGTATGTTGGATACTAATCAGCCCCAGCATTTT. It encodes CASSMLDTNQPQHF.

Remarks on this clone: One end of the junction does not line up with germline, which may come from a read error. The rearrangement uses TRBV7-3 and TRBJ2-6, with 9 nucleotides matching TRBD1. Germline V lookup: CDR1 SGHTA, CDR2 FQGTGA. This CDR3 is built from 17 residues. The CDR3 nucleotides are TGTGCCGGCAGCTTAACAGGGGGCATCTCTGGGGCCAAAGTCCTGACTTTC. This codes for CAGSLTGGISGAKVLTF.

This clone has a count of ten or more. The chain uses TRBV9 and TRBJ2-7; TRBD1 is a possible D gene (5 bases). Germline CDR1 and CDR2: SGDLS and YYNGEE. CDR3 length: 14 residues. The germline V and J ends were trimmed by 3 bases and 6 bases, with 16 bases remaining between them. The CDR3: CASSALLDKGEQYF. CDR3 sequence (DNA): TGTGCCAGCAGCGCCCTTTTGGACAAAGGCGAGCAGTACTTC.

This clone occurred many times. CDR3 bases: TGTGCCAGCAGCCAGCAAGTAGTAGGCGAGACCCAGTACTTC. Amino acids: CASSQQVVGETQYF. The V and J genes are TRBV3-1 and TRBJ2-5; D is unclear. Trimming stripped 3 bases from V and 5 bases from J, with 13 bases between. Germline CDR1 LGHDT, CDR2 YNNKEL (reference sequence). This CDR3 region has 14 residues.

Note on this clone: A much larger clone sits a single nucleotide away, making a read error possible. This chain links TRBV29-1 with TRBJ1-1, with TRBD1 matching 7 bases. The CDR3 has 12 residues. Germline loops: CDR1 SQVTM, CDR2 ANQGSEA. Here the CDR3 DNA reads TGCATCGTTGACCCAGGGGGCACTGAAGCTTTCTTT. Protein sequence: CIVDPGGTEAFF.

This clone is categorized as medium-sized. In DNA, the CDR3 is TGTGCCAGCAGTAGGATAGCGGGGACCTCCTACGAGCAGTACTTC. Translating gives CASSRIAGTSYEQYF. The chain links TRBV27 to TRBJ2-7, with 8 bases lining up with TRBD2. V was clipped by 5 bases and J by 0 bases; unmatched bases: 6. The CDR3 is 15 residues long. Germline loops: CDR1 MNHEY, CDR2 SMNVEV (reference sequence).

This chain joins TRBV4-1 and TRBJ1-2, with 11 bases aligning to TRBD1. The V and J ends lost 0 bases and 8 bases, in that order; junction bases with no gene match: 11. Germline CDR1 MGHRA, CDR2 YSYEKL. This CDR3 has 17 residues. The CDR3 coding sequence is TGCGCCAGCAGCCAAGATATGTGGACAGGGGGCGCTGTAGGCTACACCTTC. It yields the protein CASSQDMWTGGAVGYTF.

In this sample, this clone turned up many times. The genes are TRBV7-9 and TRBJ1-4, with a weak D call TRBD1 (6 bases). CDR3 length: 15 residues. From germline, CDR1 is SEHNR and CDR2 FQNEAQ (reference sequence). The ends were cut back, 5 bases at V and 6 bases at J, with 16 bases in the middle. DNA for the CDR3: TGTGCCAGCAGCAGGGGGGGCAGGGTTGATGAAAAACTGTTTTTT. As protein: CASSRGGRVDEKLFF.

This clone was recorded many times. V is TRBV27 and J is TRBJ2-5, with 9 positions matching TRBD1. Germline loops: CDR1 MNHEY, CDR2 SMNVEV (reference sequence). The CDR3 is 15 amino acids. V shed 7 bases, J shed 0 bases, and the junction held 6 bases outside the gene matches. Here the CDR3 reads CASIRQGGYQETQYF. The DNA for the CDR3 is TGTGCCAGCATAAGACAGGGGGGGTACCAAGAGACCCAGTACTTC.

Comments on this clone: This may be a read error: a much more frequent sequence differs by one nucleotide. The chain has TRBV2 and TRBJ2-6, with D possibly being TRBD1 or TRBD2 (6 bases each). CDR1 and CDR2 (germline): SNHLY, FYNNEI. There are 19 residues in the CDR3. The CDR3 region is CAISEAPGAILSGANVLTF. CDR3 DNA sequence: TGTGCCATCAGTGAGGCCCCGGGGGCGATTCTCTCTGGGGCCAACGTCCTGACTTTC.

This clone has at least ten counts. The chain employs TRBV18 and TRBJ2-1; TRBD2 matches at 12 bases. The CDR3 spans 16 residues. From germline, CDR1 is KGHSH and CDR2 LQKENI. V was pared by 4 bases and J by 4 bases, with 5 bases of the junction left unmatched. CDR3 residues: CASSLWTSGVYNEQFF. In DNA, the CDR3 is TGTGCCAGCTCACTTTGGACTAGCGGGGTTTACAATGAGCAGTTCTTC. Based on the CDR3 plus reference TRBV18 and TRBJ2-1, the full variable domain is NAGVMQNPRHLVRRRGQEARLRCSPMKGHSHVYWYRQLPEEGLKFMVYLQKENIIDESGMPKERFSAEFPKEGPSILRIQQVVRGDSAAYFCASSLWTSGVYNEQFFGPGTRLTVL.

In this sample, this clone turned up a few times. V is TRBV6-2 or TRBV6-3 and J is TRBJ2-2, with D uncertain. CDR1 MNHEY and CDR2 SVGEGT come from the germline V gene. CDR3 length: 16 residues. V lost 4 bases and J lost 1, with 13 bases in between. The CDR3 loop reads CASSSSLPLNTGELFF. CDR3 sequence (DNA): TGTGCCAGCAGTTCCTCTCTACCCCTGAACACCGGGGAGCTGTTTTTT.

This clone was counted only a few times. Relative to the germline gene, one junction end is altered; a read error may explain this. This chain uses TRBV6-1 with TRBJ2-2, with a tentative D call TRBD1 (5 bases). CDR1 is MNHNS, CDR2 SASEGT, per germline. This CDR3 is 13 amino acids long. The CDR3 nucleotides are TGTGCCAGCAGGGAAAGGGGCACCTGGGATCTGTTTTTT. This translates into CASRERGTWDLFF.

This clone was seen more than once but under ten times. This may be a read error: a much more frequent sequence differs by one nucleotide. This sequence joins TRBV5-1 and TRBJ2-6, with D tentatively TRBD2 (5 bases). The CDR3 has 16 amino acids. Deletions cut 0 bases from V and 2 bases from J, with 9 bases between. CDR1 and CDR2 from the germline V gene are SGHRS and YFSETQ. The CDR3 sequence: CASSLEWTAGANVLTF. The DNA of the CDR3 is TGCGCCAGCAGCTTGGAGTGGACTGCTGGGGCCAACGTCCTGACTTTC. The full variable domain, with the rest looked up from reference TRBV5-1 and TRBJ2-6, is KAGVTQTPRYLIKTRGQQVTLSCSPISGHRSVSWYQQTPGQGLQFLFEYFSETQRNKGNFPGRFSGRQFSNSRSEMNVSTLELGDSALYLCASSLEWTAGANVLTFGAGSRLTVL.

This clone was detected only once. Other DNA sequences in this sample translate to the same CDR3. The V gene is TRBV5-1, the J gene TRBJ1-1; 9 bases are a match to TRBD1. Per the germline V gene, CDR1 is SGHRS and CDR2 is YFSETQ. This CDR3 spans 15 amino acids. After removal of 2 bases from V and 4 bases from J, the junction contained 6 bases not matched to a gene. CDR3: CASSFSDRGLTEAFF. As DNA, the CDR3 is TGCGCCAGCAGCTTTTCGGACAGGGGTCTCACTGAAGCTTTCTTT.

This clone was picked up many times. The V call is TRBV5-1, the J call TRBJ2-5; tentatively, D is TRBD1 or TRBD2 (5 bases each). This CDR3 comprises 14 residues. Trimming took 1 base from V and 5 from J, leaving 12 bases between them. Germline loops: CDR1 SGHRS, CDR2 YFSETQ. Written as DNA, the CDR3 is TGCGCCAGCAGCTTGTTTGGGGGTTGGGAGACCCAGTACTTC. As protein: CASSLFGGWETQYF.